A single sample gave rise to the 4 T cell receptor beta chains below, sequenced in a study of CD8+ T cells in alopecia areata. Following RNA extraction, reverse transcription yielded cDNA that acted as the sequencing template. Generated by immunoSEQ multiplex PCR, the TCRdb table keeps only in-frame clones and is missing some. The table records about 200,000 clones, roughly 50% of them present only once. Documented treatment: oral pan-JAK inhibitor, 5-10 mg twice daily. Sample: CD4+ T cells sorted from blood, taken at week 24, from a patient treated with tofacitinib. The receptor set was obtained from a human donor with alopecia areata.

The chain uses TRBV4-1 and TRBJ2-5; possible D gene TRBD2, 5 bases. V lost 0 bases and J lost 1, with 15 bases in between. This CDR3 region has 17 residues. The germline V gene encodes CDR1 MGHRA and CDR2 YSYEKL. Here the CDR3 reads CASSQDRSGIFQETQYF. CDR3 sequence (DNA): TGCGCCAGCAGCCAAGACCGCTCGGGGATATTCCAAGAGACCCAGTACTTC.

The V and J genes are TRBV7-2 and TRBJ1-1; 9 nucleotides align to TRBD1. V dropped 5 bases and J dropped 7; count of bases not matched to a gene: 11. This CDR3 spans 15 amino acids. CDR1 is SGHTA, CDR2 FQGNSA, per germline. The CDR3 bases are TGTGCCAGCAGCCCTCAAATGGACAGGGGCTTTGAAGCTTTCTTT. It yields the protein CASSPQMDRGFEAFF.

This clone was observed once. J is TRBJ2-5 and V is TRBV9; D might be TRBD1 (6 bases). Per the germline V gene, CDR1 is SGDLS and CDR2 is YYNGEE. Trimming cost V 1 base and J 4 bases, with 14 bases left between them. The CDR3 covers 15 residues. The CDR3 region is CASSVLVGRGETQYF. CDR3 bases: TGTGCCAGCAGCGTATTGGTGGGCAGGGGAGAGACCCAGTACTTC.

The chain uses TRBV28 and TRBJ2-7; the match to TRBD1 covers 9 bases. This CDR3 contains 15 residues. Germline trimming cut 5 bases from V and 6 bases from J; bases unmatched to any gene: 11. Germline CDR1 reads MDHEN; CDR2 reads SYDVKM. The chain's CDR3 is CASSRPGQGRSEQYF. In nucleotides, the CDR3 is TGTGCCAGCAGTCGACCCGGACAGGGGAGGAGCGAGCAGTACTTC.